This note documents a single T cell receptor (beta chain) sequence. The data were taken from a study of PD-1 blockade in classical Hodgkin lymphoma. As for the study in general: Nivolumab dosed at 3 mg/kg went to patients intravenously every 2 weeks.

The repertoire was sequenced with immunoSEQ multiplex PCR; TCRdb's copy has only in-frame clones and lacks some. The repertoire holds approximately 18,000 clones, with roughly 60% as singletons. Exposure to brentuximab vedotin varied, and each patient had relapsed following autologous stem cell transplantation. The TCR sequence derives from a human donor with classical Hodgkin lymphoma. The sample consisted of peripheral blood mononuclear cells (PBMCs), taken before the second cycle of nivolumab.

In nucleotides, the CDR3 is TGTGCCAGTAGTATCCCCAGGGCGAGCAATCAGCCCCAGCATTTT. This translates into CASSIPRASNQPQHF. The rearrangement uses TRBV19 and TRBJ1-5; D may be TRBD1 (5 bases). The CDR3 totals 15 residues. V lost 3 bases to trimming and J lost 1 base, with 10 bases between them. Germline assignment: CDR1 LNHDA and CDR2 SQIVND (reference sequence). Drawing the rest from reference TRBV19 and TRBJ1-5, the complete variable domain is DGGITQSPKYLFRKEGQNVTLSCEQNLNHDAMYWYRQDPGQGLRLIYYSQIVNDFQKGDIAEGYSVSREKKESFPLTVTSAQKNPTAFYLCASSIPRASNQPQHFGDGTRLSIL.